These 2 T cell receptor beta chains originate from one sample sequenced in a study of beta chain features in type 1 diabetes. Every isolated RNA sample was fully reverse transcribed, so sequencing captured expressed TCRB transcripts. Sequencing was performed with immunoSEQ multiplex PCR; in TCRdb, only in-frame clones are kept and a portion is missing. The sample contains about 130,000 clones, 9.2% of which appear only once. The sequenced sample was central memory CD4+ T cells from blood. The source is a man aged 18 to 29 in good health.

A few counts support this clone. V usage is TRBV7-9 and J usage is TRBJ2-5; D perhaps matches TRBD1 (6 bases). The J call could be wrong; TRBJ2-7 is a better fit for the DNA end. CDR3 length equals 13 residues. The germline gives CDR1 SEHNR, CDR2 FQNEAQ (reference sequence). CDR3 in amino acids: CASSLTGPIEQYF. In DNA form, the CDR3 reads TGTGCCAGCAGCCTCACAGGGCCAATCGAGCAGTACTTC.

This clone was seen only a few times. The genes are TRBV7-2 and TRBJ2-2; 10 bases fit TRBD2. V dropped 3 bases and J dropped 1; count of bases not matched to a gene: 2. There are 16 residues in the CDR3. Germline values: CDR1 SGHTA, CDR2 FQGNSA. The CDR3 sequence is CASSFSGGVNTGELFF. CDR3 sequence (DNA): TGTGCCAGCAGCTTCAGCGGGGGGGTGAACACCGGGGAGCTGTTTTTT.